These T cell receptor beta chains were read from a single sample in a study of blood T cell repertoires in COVID-19. Clones were read by immunoSEQ multiplex PCR, and TCRdb kept only the in-frame ones, dropping some. The sample lists approximately 250,000 clones; approximately 86% were seen once. Material for sequencing was peripheral blood. The receptors shown here come from a woman aged 70-85 years with COVID-19, enrolled during active disease. CDR3s include the opening cysteine and the closing phenylalanine or tryptophan. A D gene is named only where the DNA matches it firmly. Clone size is stated in some rows and not others, as once, few, many or a class when expanded.

size	V	D	J	CDR3	DNA
NA	TRBV5-1	NA	TRBJ1-2	CASSPGGFDYGYTF	TGCGCCAGCAGTCCGGGGGGGTTCGACTATGGCTACACCTTC
NA	TRBV5-6	NA	TRBJ1-2	CASSRRTERMNYGYTF	TGTGCCAGCAGCCGTCGGACAGAAAGAATGAACTATGGCTACACCTTC
NA	TRBV9	TRBD1	TRBJ1-1	CASSPDRGRGTEAFF	TGTGCCAGCAGCCCCGACAGGGGACGGGGCACTGAAGCTTTCTTT
NA	TRBV12-5	NA	TRBJ1-3	CASGAYQGSGNTIYF	TGTGCTAGTGGGGCCTACCAGGGATCGGGAAACACCATATATTTT
NA	TRBV19	TRBD1	TRBJ1-2	CASSWVDREVNGYTF	TGTGCCAGTAGTTGGGTCGACAGGGAGGTGAATGGCTACACCTTC
NA	TRBV18	NA	TRBJ2-5	CASSTNPGGRGETQYF	TGTGCCAGCTCTACTAATCCGGGGGGCAGAGGAGAGACCCAGTACTTC
NA	TRBV7-2	NA	TRBJ1-6	CASSQAAGIYSPLHF	TGTGCCAGCAGCCAGGCCGCGGGGATCTATTCACCCCTCCACTTT
NA	TRBV29-1	NA	TRBJ1-1	CSVLPQVLRRGNTEAFF	TGCAGCGTTCTTCCACAGGTTCTCAGGAGGGGGAACACTGAAGCTTTCTTT
few	TRBV2	NA	TRBJ2-1	CASSGFPKDMSSYNEQFF	TGTGCCAGCAGTGGATTCCCCAAAGACATGAGCTCCTACAATGAGCAGTTCTTC
NA	TRBV6-6	NA	TRBJ1-2	CASSPNLWGYTF	TGTGCCAGCAGTCCGAACCTATGGGGCTACACCTTC
NA	TRBV7-2	TRBD2	TRBJ2-3	CASSPPGRGRNTQYF	TGTGCCAGCAGCCCCCCAGGGAGGGGCCGGAATACGCAGTATTTT
NA	TRBV7-9	TRBD1	TRBJ2-1	CASSQPPGQGAYEQFF	TGTGCCAGCAGCCAGCCCCCGGGACAGGGGGCCTATGAGCAGTTCTTC
NA	TRBV27	NA	TRBJ2-2	CASSPQGANTGELFF	TGTGCCAGCAGTCCCCAAGGGGCGAACACCGGGGAGCTGTTTTTT
NA	TRBV6-5	TRBD2	TRBJ2-7	CASRGAYEQYF	TGTGCCAGCCGGGGGGCCTACGAGCAGTACTTC
NA	TRBV18	NA	TRBJ2-5	CASSRSGGGETQYF	TGTGCCAGCTCACGCTCGGGGGGCGGAGAGACCCAGTACTTC
NA	TRBV7-9	NA	TRBJ2-7	CASSFGPSVYEQYF	TGTGCCAGCAGCTTTGGGCCCTCCGTCTACGAGCAGTACTTC
NA	TRBV14	TRBD1	TRBJ1-5	CASSPDRDQPQHF	TGTGCCAGCAGCCCAGACAGGGATCAGCCCCAGCATTTT
NA	TRBV4-2	NA	TRBJ1-1	CASSPVGSYTEAFF	TGTGCCAGCAGCCCCGTCGGGAGTTACACTGAAGCTTTCTTT
NA	TRBV5-8	TRBD1	TRBJ1-2	CASSFTGTATYGYTF	TGTGCCAGCAGCTTCACCGGGACAGCGACCTATGGCTACACCTTC
NA	TRBV6-5	NA	TRBJ1-1	CASSYVVGRGTEAFF	TGTGCCAGCAGTTACGTGGTAGGAAGGGGCACTGAAGCTTTCTTT
NA	TRBV24-1	TRBD1	TRBJ1-5	CATSIGTGGNNQPQHF	TGTGCCACCAGTATCGGGACAGGGGGCAACAATCAGCCCCAGCATTTT
NA	TRBV19	NA	TRBJ2-2	CASSIDNRDTGELFF	TGTGCCAGTAGTATAGATAACAGGGACACCGGGGAGCTGTTTTTT
NA	TRBV27	NA	TRBJ1-6	CASSWGGRSSPLHF	TGTGCCAGCAGTTGGGGGGGACGGTCGTCACCCCTCCACTTT
NA	TRBV5-1	NA	TRBJ1-3	CASSLDGVQQASGNTIYF	TGCGCCAGCAGCTTGGACGGTGTCCAACAGGCCTCTGGAAACACCATATATTTT
NA	TRBV3-1/TRBV3-2	NA	TRBJ1-1	CASSKQDNTEAFF	TGTGCCAGCAGCAAACAGGACAACACTGAAGCTTTCTTT
NA	TRBV7-2	NA	TRBJ1-6	CASSSQQGNNSPLHF	TGTGCCAGCAGCTCCCAACAGGGAAATAATTCACCCCTCCACTTT
NA	TRBV5-1	TRBD1	TRBJ2-7	CASSLAGGQGLYEQYF	TGCGCCAGCAGCTTGGCCGGAGGACAGGGGCTTTACGAGCAGTACTTC
NA	TRBV2	TRBD2	TRBJ2-5	CASTSGGGETQYF	TGTGCCAGCACTAGCGGGGGCGGAGAGACCCAGTACTTC
once	TRBV5-1	TRBD2	TRBJ2-1	CASSFGTSKGEQFF	TGCGCCAGCAGCTTTGGGACTAGTAAAGGTGAGCAGTTCTTC
NA	TRBV4-3	TRBD2	TRBJ2-7	CASSLAAPSGGSSYEQYF	TGCGCCAGCAGCCTAGCGGCCCCAAGCGGGGGTTCGTCCTACGAGCAGTACTTC
NA	TRBV24-1	TRBD1	TRBJ1-2	CATSDLRTGGGYTF	TGTGCCACCAGTGATCTTAGGACAGGGGGCGGCTACACCTTC
NA	TRBV9	TRBD1	TRBJ1-1	CASSVEGRGRGEAFF	TGTGCCAGCAGCGTAGAGGGAAGGGGGCGTGGTGAAGCTTTCTTT
few	TRBV5-8	TRBD1	TRBJ2-1	CASSIGQGDGNEQFF	TGTGCCAGCAGCATCGGACAGGGGGACGGCAATGAGCAGTTCTTC
NA	TRBV5-6	NA	TRBJ2-5	CASSLGQREETQYF	TGTGCCAGCAGCTTGGGACAGCGAGAAGAGACCCAGTACTTC
NA	TRBV6-5	NA	TRBJ1-1	CASSYSRSGTEAFF	TGTGCCAGCAGTTACTCGAGAAGTGGCACTGAAGCTTTCTTT